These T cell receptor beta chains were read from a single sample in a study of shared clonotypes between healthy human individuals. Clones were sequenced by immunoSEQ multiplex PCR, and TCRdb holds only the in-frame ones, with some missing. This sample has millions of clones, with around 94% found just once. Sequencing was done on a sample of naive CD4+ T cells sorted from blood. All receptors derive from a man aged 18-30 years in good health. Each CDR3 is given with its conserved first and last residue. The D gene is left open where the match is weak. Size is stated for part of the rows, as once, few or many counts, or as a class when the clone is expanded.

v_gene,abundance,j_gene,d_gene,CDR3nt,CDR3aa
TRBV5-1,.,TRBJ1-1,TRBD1,TGCGCCAGCGGACCGGGACAGAGGAACACTGAAGCTTTCTTT,CASGPGQRNTEAFF
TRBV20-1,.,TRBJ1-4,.,TGCAGTGCTGAGGGGATTGAAAAACTGTTTTTT,CSAEGIEKLFF
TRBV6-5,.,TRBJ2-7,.,TGTGCCAGCAGTTACTCGGAAATCAGGGGATCCTACGAGCAGTACTTC,CASSYSEIRGSYEQYF
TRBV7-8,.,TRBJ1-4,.,TGTGCCAGCAGCCCGAAACGGGACGAACCCCTCCGGTCCCTGTTTTTT,CASSPKRDEPLRSLFF
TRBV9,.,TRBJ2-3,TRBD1,TGTGCCAGCAGCGCCCTCGGGGGACAGGGGAACACAGATACGCAGTATTTT,CASSALGGQGNTDTQYF
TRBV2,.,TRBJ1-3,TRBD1,TGTGCCAGCAGTGAACAGGGACAGGTGTACTCTGGAAACACCATATATTTT,CASSEQGQVYSGNTIYF
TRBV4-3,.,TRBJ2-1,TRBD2,TGCGCCAGCAGCCAGGGGACTAGCGGATACAATGAGCAGTTCTTC,CASSQGTSGYNEQFF
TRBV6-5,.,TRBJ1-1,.,TGTGCCAGCAGTTTTGCTGACAGTATGAACACTGAAGCTTTCTTT,CASSFADSMNTEAFF
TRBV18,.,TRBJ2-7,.,TGTGCCAGCTCACCACAAGGCGGGTTTCAGTCCTACGAGCAGTACTTC,CASSPQGGFQSYEQYF
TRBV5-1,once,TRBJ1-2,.,TGCGCCAGCAGCTTGGGTCCGGACTACACCTTC,CASSLGPDYTF
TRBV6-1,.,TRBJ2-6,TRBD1,TGTGCCAGCAGTGAGAGCAGGGACAGGGGGCCAACTGGGGCCAACGTCCTGACTTTC,CASSESRDRGPTGANVLTF
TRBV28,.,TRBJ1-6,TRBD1,TGTGCCACCACCAGCGGGACAGTGGTTAATTCACCCCTCCACTTT,CATTSGTVVNSPLHF
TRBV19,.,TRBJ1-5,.,TGTGCCAGTAGTCCGACAGGTCAAGGTTATCAGCCCCAGCATTTT,CASSPTGQGYQPQHF
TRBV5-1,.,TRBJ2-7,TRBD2,TGCGCCAGCAGCCCTAGCGGGAACTACGAGCAGTACTTC,CASSPSGNYEQYF
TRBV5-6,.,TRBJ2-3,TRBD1,TGTGCCAGCAGCGCGCGGGACAGGGGGAGGGCAGATACGCAGTATTTT,CASSARDRGRADTQYF
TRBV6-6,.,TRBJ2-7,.,TGTGCCAGCAACGACGGTATTTACTCCTACGAGCAGTACTTC,CASNDGIYSYEQYF